A selection of T cell receptor beta chains follows, all from one sample in a study of regulatory T cells in long-lasting Graves disease. In TCRdb, the multiplex PCR reads were re-called with MiXCR into one record per CDR3 protein. The sample includes 530,000 or so distinct CDR3 sequences, roughly 15% seen only once; the top ten take 12%. The sample also formed part of further work on T cells in Graves' hyperthyroidism and ophthalmopathy.

The sample consisted of peripheral blood mononuclear cells (PBMCs), taken at new diagnosis, from a patient treated with antithyroid drugs. The source of these receptors is a man between 18 and 35 years old with Graves disease. The CDR3 runs from the conserved cysteine through the conserved F or W. D genes are given only for firm matches. Size values are once, few and many counts, or a class for expanded clones, and some rows have none.

>TRBJ1-4|TRBV7-9|.|.
CASSPEGGVVFF
TGTGCCAGCAGCCCGGAAGGAGGCGTAGTGTTTTTT
>TRBJ1-3|TRBV28|.|few
CASNPPGASGNTIYF
TGTGCCAGCAACCCACCCGGAGCGTCTGGAAACACCATATATTTT
>TRBJ2-1|TRBV11-2|TRBD2|.
CASSLGLAGGRYYNEQFF
TGTGCCAGCAGCTTAGGGCTAGCGGGAGGGCGCTACTACAATGAGCAGTTCTTC
>TRBJ2-3|TRBV5-1|.|.
CASNTDIGPDTQYF
TGCGCCAGCAACACAGACATTGGACCAGATACGCAGTATTTT
>TRBJ1-1|TRBV12-3/TRBV12-4|TRBD1|.
CASNPGGWTEAFF
TGTGCCAGCAACCCAGGGGGCTGGACTGAAGCTTTCTTT
>TRBJ1-1|TRBV5-6|TRBD1|few
CASSHRGDTEAFF
TGTGCCAGCAGCCACAGGGGAGACACTGAAGCTTTCTTT
>TRBJ2-1|TRBV10-2|TRBD2|.
CASSEAREGPYNEQFF
TGCGCCAGCAGTGAAGCGCGGGAGGGCCCCTACAATGAGCAGTTCTTC
>TRBJ2-7|TRBV12-3/TRBV12-4|.|.
CASSRRDSGSHEQYF
TGTGCCAGCAGTCGCCGGGACAGCGGGTCCCACGAGCAGTACTTC
>TRBJ2-3|TRBV18|TRBD2|.
CASSPVAGGGVLSTDTQYF
TGTGCCAGCTCACCTGTAGCGGGAGGTGGAGTTCTGAGCACAGATACGCAGTATTTT
>TRBJ1-2|TRBV29-1|.|.
CSVELGFGYTF
TGCAGCGTTGAACTGGGGTTTGGCTACACCTTC
>TRBJ2-7|TRBV18|TRBD2|many
CASSPPSAGVSHEQYF
TGTGCCAGCTCACCACCGTCAGCGGGAGTGAGTCACGAGCAGTACTTC
>TRBJ2-5|TRBV27|TRBD1|few
CASSSSGTGSRGTQYF
TGTGCCAGCAGTTCCTCCGGGACAGGGAGCCGAGGGACCCAGTACTTC
>TRBJ2-1|TRBV7-9|.|many
CASSLSGLAQGEQFF
TGTGCCAGCAGCTTGTCCGGGCTAGCCCAGGGTGAGCAGTTCTTC
>TRBJ2-7|TRBV7-9|.|many
CASSSLEGTSREQYF
TGTGCCAGCAGCTCACTAGAGGGGACTTCACGCGAGCAGTACTTC
>TRBJ1-4|TRBV12-3/TRBV12-4|.|few
CASSPTTEVEKLFF
TGTGCCAGCAGTCCGACTACTGAGGTCGAAAAACTGTTTTTT
>TRBJ1-5|TRBV7-2|.|.
CASSPGAGNNQPQHF
TGTGCCAGCAGCCCAGGGGCGGGGAACAATCAGCCCCAGCATTTT
>TRBJ2-1|TRBV12-3/TRBV12-4|.|many
CASSGRGRSYNEQFF
TGTGCCAGCAGTGGCCGCGGACGTTCCTACAATGAGCAGTTCTTC
>TRBJ1-5|TRBV2|.|many
CASSDEGGNQPQHF
TGTGCCAGCAGTGACGAGGGCGGCAATCAGCCCCAGCATTTT
>TRBJ2-7|TRBV5-1|.|.
CASSSDGWYEQYF
TGCGCCAGCAGCTCGGACGGGTGGTACGAGCAGTACTTC
>TRBJ1-1|TRBV28|.|many
CASSLRAWDTEAFF
TGTGCCAGCAGTTTACGGGCGTGGGACACTGAAGCTTTCTTT
>TRBJ2-7|TRBV13|.|many
CASSHLRGARGEQYF
TGTGCCAGCAGCCACCTCCGGGGGGCGCGAGGGGAGCAGTACTTC
>TRBJ2-1|TRBV27|.|few
CASRRREPAPLYNEQFF
TGTGCCAGCCGTCGTCGGGAGCCAGCCCCCCTTTACAATGAGCAGTTCTTC
>TRBJ2-3|TRBV12-3/TRBV12-4|TRBD2|many
CASGRLGGPDTQYF
TGTGCCAGCGGGCGCCTGGGAGGGCCAGATACGCAGTATTTT
>TRBJ1-1|TRBV29-1|.|.
CSVEPQMNTEAFF
TGCAGCGTTGAACCACAGATGAACACTGAAGCTTTCTTT
>TRBJ2-3|TRBV5-6|.|few
CASSQARPDTQYF
TGTGCCAGCAGCCAGGCGCGTCCAGATACGCAGTATTTT
>TRBJ2-7|TRBV2|.|many
CASSVGGITYEQYF
TGTGCCAGCAGTGTCGGAGGCATAACCTACGAGCAGTACTTC
>TRBJ2-7|TRBV3-1|.|.
CASSQASLGAEQYF
TGTGCCAGCAGCCAAGCGAGTTTGGGGGCCGAGCAGTACTTC
>TRBJ2-3|TRBV29-1|TRBD2|many
CSVGDLIAGGGADTQYF
TGCAGCGTTGGGGACTTGATTGCGGGAGGCGGTGCAGATACGCAGTATTTT
>TRBJ2-7|TRBV18|TRBD2|few
CASSPSLGGNEQYF
TGTGCCAGCTCACCATCTCTGGGAGGGAACGAGCAGTACTTC
>TRBJ2-5|TRBV3-1|.|many
CASSPEGETQYF
TGTGCCAGCAGCCCCGAAGGGGAGACCCAGTACTTC
>TRBJ2-1|TRBV6-2/TRBV6-3|.|many
CASSYPEAEAQNNEQFF
TGTGCCAGCAGTTACCCCGAGGCCGAGGCCCAGAACAATGAGCAGTTCTTC
>TRBJ2-3|TRBV7-3|.|many
CASSLNSGTDTQYF
TGTGCCAGCAGCCTCAACTCGGGCACAGATACGCAGTATTTT
>TRBJ2-4|TRBV6-1|TRBD2|many
CASIRGRGDLAKNIQYF
TGTGCCAGCATTCGCGGGAGGGGTGACTTAGCCAAAAACATTCAGTACTTC
>TRBJ2-7|TRBV15|.|many
CATSSKGTTHLAYEQYF
TGTGCCACCAGCAGTAAAGGGACCACCCATCTTGCCTACGAGCAGTACTTC
>TRBJ2-1|TRBV5-1|.|many
CASSPFVGDYNEQFF
TGCGCCAGCAGCCCGTTCGTGGGAGACTACAATGAGCAGTTCTTC
>TRBJ1-4|TRBV7-9|.|few
CASSLDEQKGEKLFF
TGTGCCAGCAGCTTAGATGAGCAGAAGGGTGAAAAACTGTTTTTT
>TRBJ2-7|TRBV19|.|.
CASSMARGRGSYEQYF
TGTGCCAGTAGTATGGCACGGGGGCGCGGATCCTACGAGCAGTACTTC
>TRBJ2-5|TRBV9|.|.
CASTRSEEETQYF
TGTGCCAGCACCCGATCGGAAGAAGAGACCCAGTACTTC
>TRBJ1-2|TRBV20-1|TRBD1|few
CSARDRGTSYGYTF
TGCAGTGCTAGAGACAGGGGGACATCCTATGGCTACACCTTC
>TRBJ2-1|TRBV27|TRBD2|many
CASSSGLEEFF
TGTGCCAGCAGTTCGGGACTAGAGGAGTTCTTC
>TRBJ1-1|TRBV7-9|.|few
CASSPFGTEAFF
TGTGCCAGCAGCCCGTTCGGCACTGAAGCTTTCTTT
>TRBJ2-3|TRBV5-1|TRBD1|many
CASSAKDRNTDTQYF
TGCGCCAGCAGCGCTAAGGACAGGAACACAGATACGCAGTATTTT
>TRBJ2-7|TRBV9|TRBD2|many
CASSPSGSSTYEQYF
TGTGCCAGCAGCCCTAGCGGGAGTTCTACCTACGAGCAGTACTTC
>TRBJ1-2|TRBV28|TRBD1|many
CASSLAGTGDIYGYTF
TGTGCCAGCAGTTTAGCAGGGACAGGGGACATCTATGGCTACACCTTC